These T cell receptor beta chains were read from a single sample in a study of T cell changes during pregnancy in multiple sclerosis. Some clones are missing from TCRdb's copy, which holds only in-frame ones; the method was immunoSEQ multiplex PCR. Counted here are roughly 100,000 clones, 80% to 95% occurring once; the ten biggest clones make up less than 2%. The sample here was peripheral blood, taken after pregnancy. The receptors here all came from a female donor with multiple sclerosis, enrolled in a pregnancy study. The CDR3 runs from the conserved cysteine through the conserved F or W. The order of the fields is V gene, clone size, J gene, D gene, CDR3 protein, CDR3 DNA. A D gene is named only where the DNA matches it firmly. Only some rows state a clone size, as once, few, many or a class for expanded clones.

v_call: TRBV10-3
clone_size: -
j_call: TRBJ1-1
d_call: -
cdr3_aa: CATQGILNTEAFF
cdr3_nt: TGTGCCACCCAGGGTATCCTGAACACTGAAGCTTTCTTT

v_call: TRBV30
clone_size: once
j_call: TRBJ1-1
d_call: TRBD1
cdr3_aa: CAWSVTGGHTEAFF
cdr3_nt: TGTGCCTGGAGTGTAACAGGGGGGCACACTGAAGCTTTCTTT

v_call: TRBV7-9
clone_size: -
j_call: TRBJ2-7
d_call: TRBD2
cdr3_aa: CASSLGSSGRDLSYEQYF
cdr3_nt: TGTGCCAGCAGCTTAGGGTCTAGCGGGAGGGATCTTTCCTACGAGCAGTACTTC

v_call: TRBV19
clone_size: -
j_call: TRBJ1-5
d_call: -
cdr3_aa: CASSRRGTGGNQPQHF
cdr3_nt: TGTGCCAGTAGTAGGCGGGGGACGGGCGGCAATCAGCCCCAGCATTTT

v_call: TRBV11-1
clone_size: -
j_call: TRBJ2-7
d_call: -
cdr3_aa: CASSRTDYEQYF
cdr3_nt: TGTGCCAGCAGCCGGACAGATTACGAGCAGTACTTC

v_call: TRBV21-1
clone_size: -
j_call: TRBJ2-7
d_call: -
cdr3_aa: CASSKGILAGQLFYEQYF
cdr3_nt: TGTGCCAGCAGCAAAGGAATACTAGCGGGACAACTATTCTACGAGCAGTACTTC

v_call: TRBV19
clone_size: -
j_call: TRBJ2-5
d_call: -
cdr3_aa: CASTPRGAQQETQYF
cdr3_nt: TGTGCCAGTACCCCCCGGGGAGCGCAGCAAGAGACCCAGTACTTC

v_call: TRBV7-8
clone_size: -
j_call: TRBJ2-2
d_call: -
cdr3_aa: CASGTQGYTGELFF
cdr3_nt: TGTGCCAGCGGAACACAGGGTTACACCGGGGAGCTGTTTTTT

v_call: TRBV10-2
clone_size: once
j_call: TRBJ1-3
d_call: -
cdr3_aa: CASSESGGATSGNTIYF
cdr3_nt: TGCGCCAGCAGTGAGTCGGGGGGGGCCACCTCTGGAAACACCATATATTTT

v_call: TRBV5-6
clone_size: -
j_call: TRBJ1-3
d_call: -
cdr3_aa: CASSFGGSGNTIYF
cdr3_nt: TGTGCCAGCAGCTTCGGGGGCTCTGGAAACACCATATATTTT

v_call: TRBV2
clone_size: -
j_call: TRBJ1-5
d_call: -
cdr3_aa: CASSELGGNQPQHF
cdr3_nt: TGTGCCAGCAGTGAACTGGGGGGTAATCAGCCCCAGCATTTT

v_call: TRBV5-1
clone_size: -
j_call: TRBJ2-5
d_call: -
cdr3_aa: CASQYGGMRETQYF
cdr3_nt: TGCGCCAGTCAGTACGGAGGGATGAGGGAGACCCAGTACTTC

v_call: TRBV7-3
clone_size: -
j_call: TRBJ2-1
d_call: -
cdr3_aa: CASSREGLYNEQFF
cdr3_nt: TGTGCCAGCAGCAGAGAGGGACTTTACAATGAGCAGTTCTTC

v_call: TRBV10-3
clone_size: -
j_call: TRBJ1-4
d_call: -
cdr3_aa: CAISESQGSNEKLFF
cdr3_nt: TGTGCCATCAGTGAAAGTCAGGGTTCTAATGAAAAACTGTTTTTT

v_call: TRBV5-6
clone_size: -
j_call: TRBJ2-2
d_call: TRBD2
cdr3_aa: CASSLAGRGGELFF
cdr3_nt: TGTGCCAGCAGCTTGGCAGGGAGGGGCGGGGAGCTGTTTTTT

v_call: TRBV21-1
clone_size: -
j_call: TRBJ1-5
d_call: -
cdr3_aa: CASSKDGRGGNQPQHF
cdr3_nt: TGTGCCAGCAGCAAAGATGGCAGGGGAGGCAATCAGCCCCAGCATTTT

v_call: TRBV7-2
clone_size: -
j_call: TRBJ1-5
d_call: TRBD1
cdr3_aa: CASSYDRGNNQPQHF
cdr3_nt: TGTGCCAGCAGCTATGACAGGGGTAACAATCAGCCCCAGCATTTT

v_call: TRBV30
clone_size: -
j_call: TRBJ1-3
d_call: -
cdr3_aa: CAWRRNRAGNTIYF
cdr3_nt: TGTGCCTGGAGACGAAACAGGGCCGGAAACACCATATATTTT

v_call: TRBV2
clone_size: -
j_call: TRBJ1-2
d_call: -
cdr3_aa: CASLWQGYTF
cdr3_nt: TGTGCCAGCTTGTGGCAGGGCTACACCTTC

v_call: TRBV6-1
clone_size: -
j_call: TRBJ1-5
d_call: -
cdr3_aa: CASSVGGGNQPQHF
cdr3_nt: TGTGCCAGCAGTGTGGGGGGGGGCAATCAGCCCCAGCATTTT

v_call: TRBV6-6
clone_size: -
j_call: TRBJ1-2
d_call: -
cdr3_aa: CASSSQGGGYGYTF
cdr3_nt: TGTGCCAGCAGTTCCCAGGGAGGAGGGTATGGCTACACCTTC

v_call: TRBV5-5
clone_size: -
j_call: TRBJ1-2
d_call: TRBD1
cdr3_aa: CASSPDRGAYGYTF
cdr3_nt: TGTGCCAGCAGCCCCGACAGGGGGGCCTATGGCTACACCTTC

v_call: TRBV7-9
clone_size: -
j_call: TRBJ1-2
d_call: -
cdr3_aa: CASSMDTFYGYTF
cdr3_nt: TGTGCCAGCAGCATGGACACTTTCTATGGCTACACCTTC

v_call: TRBV28
clone_size: -
j_call: TRBJ2-7
d_call: TRBD2
cdr3_aa: CASSSPGLERYEQYF
cdr3_nt: TGTGCCAGCAGTTCCCCCGGACTAGAGCGGTACGAGCAGTACTTC

v_call: TRBV6-6
clone_size: -
j_call: TRBJ1-5
d_call: -
cdr3_aa: CASRSEIARNQPQHF
cdr3_nt: TGTGCCAGCAGATCAGAAATCGCGCGGAATCAGCCCCAGCATTTT

v_call: TRBV4-1
clone_size: -
j_call: TRBJ2-1
d_call: TRBD1
cdr3_aa: CASSQDGQGSSYNEQFF
cdr3_nt: TGCGCCAGCAGCCAAGATGGACAGGGGAGCTCCTACAATGAGCAGTTCTTC

v_call: TRBV27
clone_size: -
j_call: TRBJ1-1
d_call: -
cdr3_aa: CASSLFALSRMNTEAFF
cdr3_nt: TGTGCCAGCAGTTTATTCGCCTTGAGCAGGATGAACACTGAAGCTTTCTTT

v_call: TRBV6-1
clone_size: -
j_call: TRBJ1-1
d_call: TRBD1
cdr3_aa: CASREPTGFGYTEAFF
cdr3_nt: TGTGCCAGCAGAGAACCGACAGGGTTCGGGTACACTGAAGCTTTCTTT

v_call: TRBV9
clone_size: -
j_call: TRBJ1-4
d_call: -
cdr3_aa: CASSVGVRGDLNEKLFF
cdr3_nt: TGTGCCAGCAGCGTAGGGGTGCGGGGGGACCTTAATGAAAAACTGTTTTTT

v_call: TRBV19
clone_size: once
j_call: TRBJ2-3
d_call: -
cdr3_aa: CASKESVADTQYF
cdr3_nt: TGTGCCAGTAAGGAGAGCGTCGCAGATACGCAGTATTTT

v_call: TRBV25-1
clone_size: -
j_call: TRBJ1-3
d_call: TRBD1
cdr3_aa: CASSVGTGGHRNTIYF
cdr3_nt: TGTGCCAGCAGTGTTGGGACAGGGGGTCACAGAAACACCATATATTTT

v_call: TRBV7-9
clone_size: -
j_call: TRBJ1-2
d_call: TRBD1
cdr3_aa: CASSPTPLGTGGTYGYTF
cdr3_nt: TGTGCCAGCAGCCCCACCCCGCTGGGGACAGGGGGTACCTATGGCTACACCTTC